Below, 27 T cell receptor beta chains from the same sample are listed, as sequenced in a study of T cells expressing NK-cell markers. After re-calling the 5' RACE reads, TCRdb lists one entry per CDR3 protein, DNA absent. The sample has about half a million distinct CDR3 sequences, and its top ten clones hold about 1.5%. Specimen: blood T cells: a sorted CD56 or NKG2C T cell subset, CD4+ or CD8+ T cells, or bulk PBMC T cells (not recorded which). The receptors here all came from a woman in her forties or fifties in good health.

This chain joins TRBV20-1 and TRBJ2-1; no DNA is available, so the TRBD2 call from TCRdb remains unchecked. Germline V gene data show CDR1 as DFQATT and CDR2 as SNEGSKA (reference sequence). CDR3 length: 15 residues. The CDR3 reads CSASWRLAGDNEQFF.

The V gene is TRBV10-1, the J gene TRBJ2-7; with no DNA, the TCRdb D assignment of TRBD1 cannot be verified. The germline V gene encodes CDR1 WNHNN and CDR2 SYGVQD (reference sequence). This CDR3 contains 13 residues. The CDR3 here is CASTDRGSGEQYF.

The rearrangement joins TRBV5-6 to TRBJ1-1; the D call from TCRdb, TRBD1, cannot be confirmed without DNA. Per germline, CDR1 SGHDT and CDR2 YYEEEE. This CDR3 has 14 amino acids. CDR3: CASSFGTINTEAFF.

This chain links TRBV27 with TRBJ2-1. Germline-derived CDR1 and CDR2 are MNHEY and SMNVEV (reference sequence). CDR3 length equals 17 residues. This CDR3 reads CASSLRSAGRPYNEQFF.

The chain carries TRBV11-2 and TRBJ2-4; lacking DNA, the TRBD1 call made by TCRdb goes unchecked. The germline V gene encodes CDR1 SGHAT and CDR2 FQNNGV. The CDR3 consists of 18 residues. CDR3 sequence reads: CASSLTSVGGSGKNIQYF.

The CDR3 loop reads CATSLIAFREQFF. The chain recombines TRBV24-1 with TRBJ2-1; TCRdb's D gene call, TRBD2, goes unchecked for lack of DNA. This CDR3 comprises 13 residues. The germline V gene encodes CDR1 KGHDR and CDR2 SFDVKD.

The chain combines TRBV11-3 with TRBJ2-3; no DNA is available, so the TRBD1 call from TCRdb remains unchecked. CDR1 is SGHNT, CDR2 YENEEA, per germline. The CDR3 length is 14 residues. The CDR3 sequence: CASSRDLFTDTQYF.

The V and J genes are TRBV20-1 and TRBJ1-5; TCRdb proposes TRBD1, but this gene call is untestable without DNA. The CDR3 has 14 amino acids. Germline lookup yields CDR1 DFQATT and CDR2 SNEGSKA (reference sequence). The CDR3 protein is CSASEGQYNQPQHF.

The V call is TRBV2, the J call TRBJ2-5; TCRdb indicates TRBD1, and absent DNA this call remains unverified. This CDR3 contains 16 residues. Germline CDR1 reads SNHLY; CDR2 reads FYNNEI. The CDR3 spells CASSDRTGRLQETQYF.

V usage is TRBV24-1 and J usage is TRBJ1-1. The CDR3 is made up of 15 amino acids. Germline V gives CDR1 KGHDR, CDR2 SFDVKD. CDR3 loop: CATSDPQGESAEAFF.

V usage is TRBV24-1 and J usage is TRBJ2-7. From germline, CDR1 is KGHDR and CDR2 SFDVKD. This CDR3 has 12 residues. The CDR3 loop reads CATSGAAYEQYF.

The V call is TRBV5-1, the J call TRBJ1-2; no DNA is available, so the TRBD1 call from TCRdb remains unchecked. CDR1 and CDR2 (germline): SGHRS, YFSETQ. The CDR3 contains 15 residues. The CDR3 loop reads CASSRGTGGNYGYTF.

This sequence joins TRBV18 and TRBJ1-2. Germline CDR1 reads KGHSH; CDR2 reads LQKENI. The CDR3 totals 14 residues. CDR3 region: CASSQAVHNYGYTF.

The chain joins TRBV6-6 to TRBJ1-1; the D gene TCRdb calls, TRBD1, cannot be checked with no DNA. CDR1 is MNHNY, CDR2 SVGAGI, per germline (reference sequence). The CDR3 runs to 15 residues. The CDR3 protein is CASSHRDRGGAEAFF.

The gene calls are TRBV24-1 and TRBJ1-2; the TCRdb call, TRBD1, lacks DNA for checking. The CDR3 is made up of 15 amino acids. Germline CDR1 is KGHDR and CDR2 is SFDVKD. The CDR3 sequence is CATSDRTPGNYGYTF.

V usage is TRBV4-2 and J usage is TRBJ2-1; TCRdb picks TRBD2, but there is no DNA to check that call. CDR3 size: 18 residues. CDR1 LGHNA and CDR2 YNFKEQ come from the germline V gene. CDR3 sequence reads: CASSQDTASGRGDNEQFF.

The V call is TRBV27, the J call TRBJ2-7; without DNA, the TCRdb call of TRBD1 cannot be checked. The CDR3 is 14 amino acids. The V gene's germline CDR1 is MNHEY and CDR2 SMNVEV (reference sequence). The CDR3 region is CASSGGALGYEQYF.

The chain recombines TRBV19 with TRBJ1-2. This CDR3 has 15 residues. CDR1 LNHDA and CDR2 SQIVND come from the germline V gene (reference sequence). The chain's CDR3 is CASSIGPATSYGYTF.

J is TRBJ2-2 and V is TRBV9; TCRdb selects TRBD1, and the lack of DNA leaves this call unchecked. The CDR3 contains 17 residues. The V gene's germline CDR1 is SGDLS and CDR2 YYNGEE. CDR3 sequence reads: CASSVSPSRPNTGELFF.

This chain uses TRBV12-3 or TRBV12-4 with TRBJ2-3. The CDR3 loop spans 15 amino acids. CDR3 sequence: CASSLWFGFTDTQYF.

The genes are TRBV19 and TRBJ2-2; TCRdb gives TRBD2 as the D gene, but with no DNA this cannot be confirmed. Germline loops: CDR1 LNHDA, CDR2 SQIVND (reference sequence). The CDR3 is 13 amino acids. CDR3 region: CASTQPGGGELFF.

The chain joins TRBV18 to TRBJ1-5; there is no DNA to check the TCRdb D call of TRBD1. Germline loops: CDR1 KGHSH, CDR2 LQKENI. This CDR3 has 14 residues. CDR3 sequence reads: CASSPSQGNQPQHF.

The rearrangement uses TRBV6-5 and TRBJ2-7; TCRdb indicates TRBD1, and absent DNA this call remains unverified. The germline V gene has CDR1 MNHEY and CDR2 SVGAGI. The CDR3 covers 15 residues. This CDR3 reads CASSHTGQGRYEQYF.

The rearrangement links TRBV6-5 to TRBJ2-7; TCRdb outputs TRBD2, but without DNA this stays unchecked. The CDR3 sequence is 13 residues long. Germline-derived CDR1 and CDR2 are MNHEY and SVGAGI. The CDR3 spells CASKGSPNYEQYF.

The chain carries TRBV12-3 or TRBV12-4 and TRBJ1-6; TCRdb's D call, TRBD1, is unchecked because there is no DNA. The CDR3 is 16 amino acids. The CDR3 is CASSLEFGVPGSPLHF.

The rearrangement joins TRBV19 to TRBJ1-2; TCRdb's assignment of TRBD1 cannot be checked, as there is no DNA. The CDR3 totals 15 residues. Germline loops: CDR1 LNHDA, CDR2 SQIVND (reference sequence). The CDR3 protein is CASSLRAGTIYGYTF.

CDR3 protein: CASSKDRDEQYF. V and J are TRBV5-1 and TRBJ2-7; TCRdb designates TRBD1, a call that cannot be tested without DNA. Germline lookup yields CDR1 SGHRS and CDR2 YFSETQ. CDR3 length: 12 residues.